This T cell receptor beta chain derives from a study of ipilimumab plus nivolumab after autologous stem cell transplantation. Checkpoint therapy with ipilimumab 1 mg/kg began 14 to 28 days after transplant. Through week 26, nivolumab 3 mg/kg IV was given weeks 1, 4, 7, 10, then biweekly. Trimming removed 1 base from V and 8 bases from J; junction bases left unmatched: 19. The CDR3 totals 18 residues. Germline values: CDR1 ENHRY, CDR2 SYGVKD. Method: immunoSEQ multiplex PCR; TCRdb's copy keeps in-frame clones and lacks some. The sample has fewer than 5,500 clones; around three quarters are singletons. The receptor was isolated from a male donor with multiple myeloma. The chain recombines TRBV10-3 with TRBJ1-1, with 7 bases identical to TRBD1. The source material was PBMCs, sampled in a trial of ipilimumab plus nivolumab as post-transplant consolidation. CDR3 DNA: TGTGCCATCAGTGAGTTCGACCACAACAGGGGTCAGCGGGCGGAAGCTTTCTTT. This gives the protein CAISEFDHNRGQRAEAFF.